This T cell receptor (beta chain) appears in the sequencing data of a study of shared clonotypes between healthy human individuals. Across the study: In total, the donors were a couple of women and three men aged 18 to 49. Donors had three CD4 naive, three CD4 memory, two CD8 naive and one CD8 memory plate apiece.

The study's findings and limits: Naive subsets tended to show greater estimated richness than memory subsets.

The V and J ends lost 7 bases and 4 bases respectively, with 16 bases between them. This CDR3 contains 14 residues. Germline CDR1 reads SNHLY; CDR2 reads FYNNEI. Per the original methods: ImmunoSEQ supplied junction-only sequences lacking quality scores, so filtering was different. Sequencing was performed with immunoSEQ multiplex PCR; in TCRdb, only in-frame clones are kept and a portion is missing. The V and J calls and clone size come from that table; D and trimming were worked out from the DNA. The repertoire holds 2.3 million or so clones, 90% to 95% seen once, with 0.35% to 0.45% in the top ten. As to this clone: What it binds is not known.

The sample comprised naive CD4+ T cells from PBMCs. The subset was: CD45RA+ positively selected. J is TRBJ1-2 and V is TRBV2, with a possible D match to TRBD1 (6 bases). This receptor was taken from a man aged 18-30 years in good health. Some clones in this sample may be carry-over from other donors' samples. The CDR3: CASTIQQGAYGYTF. In nucleotides, the CDR3 is TGTGCCAGCACAATCCAACAGGGTGCCTATGGCTACACCTTC.